A single sample is the source of the 14 T cell receptor beta chains below, sequenced in a study of CD8 T cells in ankylosing spondylitis. Which antigens these TCRs recognize remains unknown. TCRdb reprocessed the 5' RACE reads via MiXCR and lists one record per CDR3 protein. The sample carries about 500,000 distinct CDR3 sequences, approximately 11% recorded once. General observations from the study: There was a TCR beta motif, made of several highly homologous variants, that appeared characteristic of ankylosing spondylitis blood.

Input material: blood, either unsorted or a sorted T cell fraction (not recorded which). The receptor set was obtained from a male donor with ankylosing spondylitis.

This clonotype has a handful of counts. The rearrangement joins TRBV10-3 to TRBJ2-1; 7 bases line up with TRBD2. The V and J ends lost 11 bases and 7 bases, in that order; junction bases with no gene match: 20. There are 16 residues in the CDR3. The V gene's germline CDR1 is ENHRY and CDR2 SYGVKD. As DNA, the CDR3 is TGTGCCTCATCAACGAAGGCTAGCGGAGATCTTAATGAGCAGTTCTTC. Translating gives CASSTKASGDLNEQFF.

Concerning this clonotype itself: One junction end does not reproduce the germline sequence, and a read error may be involved. The chain employs TRBV6-1 and TRBJ2-1; D is unclear. The CDR3 is 14 amino acids. Germline V lookup: CDR1 MNHNS, CDR2 SASEGT. The chain's CDR3 is CASSKALQINEQFF. The CDR3 nucleotides read TGTGCCAGCAGTAAAGCGCTACAAATCAATGAGCAGTTCTTC.

This clonotype showed up just a few times. The chain has TRBV7-9 and TRBJ1-1; D call uncertain. The CDR3 totals 15 residues. The germline V and J ends were trimmed by 2 bases and 3 bases, with 13 bases remaining between them. Per the germline V gene, CDR1 is SEHNR and CDR2 is FQNEAQ (reference sequence). The CDR3 nucleotides read TGTGCCAGCAGCTTACGCCAGACAATGGACACTGAAGCTTTCTTT. This encodes CASSLRQTMDTEAFF.

This clonotype showed up many times. V is TRBV24-1 and J is TRBJ2-6; D assignment may be TRBD1 or TRBD2 (5 bases each). The germline V gene has CDR1 KGHDR and CDR2 SFDVKD. CDR3 length: 15 residues. Trimming took off 9 bases at V and 0 bases at J, with 11 bases between the two ends. In DNA form, the CDR3 reads TGTGCCACCGGGACGACAACCTCTGGGGCCAACGTCCTGACTTTC. As protein: CATGTTTSGANVLTF.

This clonotype was counted a few times. V usage is TRBV24-1 and J usage is TRBJ2-5; tentative D call: TRBD1 (7 bases). Germline V gene lookup returns CDR1 KGHDR and CDR2 SFDVKD. The V end was cut by 4 bases, the J end by 3 bases, with 14 bases between. This CDR3 has 15 residues. CDR3 in amino acids: CATSDPGGMEETQYF. The CDR3 DNA follows: TGTGCCACCAGTGACCCAGGGGGGATGGAAGAGACCCAGTACTTC.

The chain carries TRBV3-1 and TRBJ1-6; TRBD1 agrees at 8 bases. V lost 1 base and J lost 10; bases outside the gene matches: 3. The CDR3 runs to 14 residues. Per germline, CDR1 LGHDT and CDR2 YNNKEL (reference sequence). The CDR3 coding sequence is TGTGCCAGCAGCCAAGGGACAGGGAGATCACCCCTCCACTTT. Protein: CASSQGTGRSPLHF.

This clonotype showed up just a few times. This chain joins TRBV18 and TRBJ2-7; 14 bases map to TRBD2. The CDR3 has 16 amino acids. Germline CDR1 reads KGHSH; CDR2 reads LQKENI. The ends lost 6 bases at V and 2 bases at J; junction bases unmatched: 6. CDR3 protein: CASSMGLAGETYEQYF. The DNA of the CDR3 is TGTGCCAGCTCCATGGGACTAGCGGGAGAGACCTACGAGCAGTACTTC.

This clonotype was seen a few times. The V and J genes are TRBV12-3 or TRBV12-4 and TRBJ1-1, with unresolved D. The CDR3 covers 11 residues. Deletions cut 7 bases from V and 5 bases from J, with 8 bases between. CDR3: CASTYRTEAFF. DNA of the CDR3: TGTGCCAGCACTTATAGGACTGAAGCTTTCTTT.

Here the CDR3 reads CSAAGRLNTEAFF. Here the CDR3 DNA reads TGCAGCGCTGCCGGACGATTGAACACTGAAGCTTTCTTT. The chain couples TRBV29-1 to TRBJ1-1, with no clear D. Germline V gives CDR1 SQVTM, CDR2 ANQGSEA. Deletions cut 7 bases from V and 0 bases from J, with 12 bases between. This CDR3 is 13 amino acids long.

This clonotype was counted a few times. This rearrangement joins TRBV27 to TRBJ2-7, with D possibly being TRBD2 (6 bases). The CDR3 length is 14 residues. V was cut by 3 bases and J by 2 bases, with 11 bases left in between. Per germline, CDR1 MNHEY and CDR2 SMNVEV (reference sequence). CDR3 region: CASSFRGTAYEQYF. The CDR3 DNA sequence: TGTGCCAGCAGTTTCCGGGGGACTGCCTACGAGCAGTACTTC.

The table lists this clonotype with a few counts. This rearrangement joins TRBV2 to TRBJ2-7, with 8 bases lining up with TRBD1. The J segment lost 6 bases and the V segment lost 3 bases, leaving 4 bases of the junction unmatched. The CDR3 sequence is 13 residues long. CDR1 and CDR2 from the germline V gene are SNHLY and FYNNEI. The CDR3 DNA reads as TGTGCCAGCAGTGATGGACAGGGAGGCGAGCAGTACTTC. Protein product: CASSDGQGGEQYF.

The V and J genes are TRBV15 and TRBJ2-3, with TRBD1 matching 10 bases. J was trimmed by 1 base and V by 2 bases; bases with no gene match: 6. CDR3 size: 17 residues. Germline V CDR1 and CDR2: LNHNV, YYDKDF (reference sequence). CDR3 loop: CATSRPAGTGGTDTQYF. DNA for the CDR3: TGTGCCACCAGCAGACCGGCCGGGACAGGGGGCACAGATACGCAGTATTTT.

This clonotype came up a few times. This chain links TRBV20-1 with TRBJ2-3, with TRBD2 identical over 7 bases. This CDR3 is built from 15 residues. V dropped 6 bases and J dropped 0; count of bases not matched to a gene: 9. The germline gives CDR1 DFQATT, CDR2 SNEGSKA (reference sequence). CDR3 bases: TGCAGTGCGGAGCAAGGAGCGGGAAGCACAGATACGCAGTATTTT. Translating gives CSAEQGAGSTDTQYF.

The chain couples TRBV10-3 to TRBJ2-5; 7 nucleotides align to TRBD1. Germline loops: CDR1 ENHRY, CDR2 SYGVKD. The V and J ends lost 0 bases and 6 bases, in that order; junction bases with no gene match: 4. The CDR3 extends over 14 amino acids. The CDR3 region is CAISESRQGQTQYF. CDR3 bases: TGTGCCATCAGTGAGTCCCGACAGGGACAGACCCAGTACTTC.